The text below deals with one T cell receptor beta chain. This record belongs to a study of human T cells and chemical hapten exposure. Via MiXCR, TCRdb re-called the RACE reads, giving one row per CDR3 protein. This sample has roughly 180,000 distinct CDR3 sequences, with around 24% found just once. The CDR3 spans 14 residues. The V segment lost 3 bases and the J segment 7 bases; nucleotides outside the gene matches: 4. Germline V CDR1 and CDR2: MNHEY, SMNVEV (reference sequence). Time point: patch test 1, 2 weeks after DPC sensitization. As for treatment: therapeutic diphenylcyclopropenone sensitization with weekly scalp DPC.

This specimen consisted of whole blood, obtained in connection with sensitization to the hapten diphenylcyclopropenone (DPC). The TCR was taken from a woman aged 50 to 65 with alopecia areata. Some clones in this sample may be carry-over from other donors' samples. The chain couples TRBV27 to TRBJ2-1; 9 bases map to TRBD2. CDR3 nucleotide sequence: TGTGCCAGCAGTTTTTCGGGACTAGCAAATGAGCAGTTCTTC. It codes for CASSFSGLANEQFF.